The clone carrying this TCR beta chain was observed a few times. This specimen belongs to a study of blood T cell repertoires in COVID-19. As for the study in general: Donors in the United States, Italy and Spain gave samples during acute or convalescent COVID-19. PBMCs, B-cell-depleted T cells, or T cells were the source of the cDNA or gDNA that made up the material.

The CDR3 is 16 residues long. Germline assignment: CDR1 MDHEN and CDR2 SYDVKM. With 5 bases removed from V and 3 bases from J, the gap between germline ends came to 16 bases. In the source study's methods: Estimates of nucleated cell counts were drawn from the amplification of reference gene primers. The data were produced by immunoSEQ multiplex PCR, yet TCRdb's version contains in-frame clones alone and is incomplete. The V and J calls and clone size come from that table; D and trimming were worked out from the DNA. This sample has about 120,000 clones, with about 74% found just once. Source material: peripheral blood. V and J are TRBV28 and TRBJ1-4; D unresolved. The sequence was obtained from a human donor in a cohort sampled during active COVID-19. CDR3 protein: CASSLAIVRANEKLFF. The CDR3 nucleotides are TGTGCCAGCAGTCTAGCCATCGTGAGGGCTAATGAAAAACTGTTTTTT.